Below, 16 T cell receptor beta chains from the same sample are listed, as sequenced in a study of radiation and T cells in renal cell carcinoma. Assay used: immunoSEQ multiplex PCR; TCRdb lists only in-frame clones, some missing. This table holds roughly 100,000 clones, 75% to 90% found once. Time point described: baseline pretreatment blood. Treatment: 15 Gy SBRT to primary tumor, nephrectomy 4 weeks later. This specimen consisted of blood, obtained from a patient whose treatment included radiotherapy and nephrectomy. These receptors were collected from a man over 45 with renal cell carcinoma.

This clone has just one count. The rearrangement uses TRBV6-5 and TRBJ1-2, with 9 positions matching TRBD1. V shed 2 bases, J shed 1 base, and the junction held 5 bases outside the gene matches. The CDR3 has 16 amino acids. CDR1 and CDR2 (germline): MNHEY, SVGAGI. The CDR3: CASSYLPGQGNYGYTF. In DNA, the CDR3 is TGTGCCAGCAGTTACCTTCCGGGACAGGGTAACTATGGCTACACCTTC.

The V call is TRBV27, the J call TRBJ1-2; D remains unclear. Looked up from germline, CDR1 is MNHEY and CDR2 is SMNVEV (reference sequence). Trimming pared 4 bases from V and 2 bases from J, leaving 11 bases between. CDR3 size: 14 residues. CDR3 amino acids: CASSSPPPNYGYTF. The CDR3 coding sequence is TGTGCCAGCAGTTCGCCCCCACCGAACTATGGCTACACCTTC.

With regard to this clone: A read error may account for a junction end that differs from germline. The DNA of the CDR3 is TGTGCCACCAGTAGACAGGGTAAAACCTATGGCTACACCTTC. It translates to CATSRQGKTYGYTF. The chain employs TRBV6-5 and TRBJ1-2; 7 bases align to TRBD1. Germline assignment: CDR1 MNHEY and CDR2 SVGAGI. CDR3 length equals 14 residues.

Here the CDR3 reads CASSLVGGPYNEQFF. The CDR3 DNA reads TGTGCCAGCAGCTTAGTTGGGGGCCCCTACAATGAGCAGTTCTTC. The chain carries TRBV7-3 and TRBJ2-1, with D possibly TRBD1 on 6 matching bases. V shed 2 bases and J shed 2 bases, with 10 bases lying between them. The CDR3 length is 15 residues. The germline V gene encodes CDR1 SGHTA and CDR2 FQGTGA.

The CDR3 sequence is CASRASGTEKATDTQYF. The CDR3 DNA follows: TGTGCCAGCAGAGCCTCCGGGACCGAAAAGGCCACAGATACGCAGTATTTT. The chain couples TRBV2 to TRBJ2-3; D tentatively fits TRBD1 or TRBD2 (5 bases each). The CDR3 consists of 17 residues. With 6 bases removed from V and 2 bases from J, the gap between germline ends came to 21 bases. From germline, CDR1 is SNHLY and CDR2 FYNNEI.

The chain couples TRBV7-2 to TRBJ1-6; D not resolved. The CDR3 has 13 amino acids. The V end lost 1 base, the J end lost 12 bases, and 10 bases lay between the germline ends. Germline V gene sequence: CDR1 SGHTA, CDR2 FQGNSA. As DNA, the CDR3 is TGTGCCAGCAGCTTAGGGCCGGTCAGACCCCTCCACTTT. It is translated as CASSLGPVRPLHF. The variable domain in full, completed from reference TRBV7-2 and TRBJ1-6, reads GAGVSQSPSNKVTEKGKDVELRCDPISGHTALYWYRQSLGQGLEFLIYFQGNSAPDKSGLPSDRFSAERTGGSVSTLTIQRTQQEDSAVYLCASSLGPVRPLHFGNGTRLTVT.

The rearrangement joins TRBV10-2 to TRBJ2-1; 7 bases match TRBD1. Germline V gene lookup returns CDR1 WSHSY and CDR2 SAAADI. Losses at the gene ends were 4 bases for V and 5 bases for J; bases not matched to a gene: 14. This CDR3 has 17 residues. In nucleotides, the CDR3 is TGCGCCAGCAGTGGGGGGACAGCAAGTAATCCAGACAATGAGCAGTTCTTC. As protein: CASSGGTASNPDNEQFF.

This chain connects TRBV11-2 to TRBJ2-5, with D perhaps TRBD2 (5 bases). The V gene lost 4 bases and the J gene lost 5 bases, with 11 bases spanning the gap. The CDR3 consists of 13 residues. Germline-derived CDR1 and CDR2 are SGHAT and FQNNGV. The CDR3 DNA is TGTGCCAGCAGCTCCGGGATTGAGGAGACCCAGTACTTC. Protein: CASSSGIEETQYF.

The chain combines TRBV4-1 with TRBJ2-4; D might be TRBD1 (6 bases). Germline CDR1 MGHRA, CDR2 YSYEKL. Trimming removed 1 base from V and 6 bases from J, with 16 bases in between. The CDR3 totals 16 residues. The CDR3 protein is CASSQALNQGINIQYF. The CDR3 bases are TGCGCCAGCAGCCAAGCCCTAAATCAGGGGATAAACATTCAGTACTTC.

The chain couples TRBV18 to TRBJ2-1; TRBD2 aligns across 9 bases. Germline loops: CDR1 KGHSH, CDR2 LQKENI. J was trimmed by 6 bases and V by 6 bases; bases with no gene match: 12. The CDR3 length is 16 residues. The CDR3 region has the DNA TGTGCCAGCTCTCCTCGAGCCGGGACTAGCTTCAATGAGCAGTTCTTC. The encoded protein is CASSPRAGTSFNEQFF.

The chain recombines TRBV19 with TRBJ1-2, with TRBD1 matching over 9 bases. This CDR3 is built from 15 residues. The junction had 8 bases not matched to a gene; V was cut back by 3 bases and J by 6 bases. Germline V lookup: CDR1 LNHDA, CDR2 SQIVND (reference sequence). The DNA of the CDR3 is TGTGCCAGTAGTATGGTCACAGGGGGCATCGATGGCTACACCTTC. Translated, it gives CASSMVTGGIDGYTF.

J is TRBJ2-1 and V is TRBV11-3; D not resolved. Germline V gene sequence: CDR1 SGHNT, CDR2 YENEEA. The CDR3 is 12 residues long. Between the trimmed V and J ends, which lost 3 bases and 2 bases, there was a span of 2 bases. CDR3 sequence: CASSFTYNEQFF. The CDR3 nucleotides read TGTGCCAGCAGCTTTACCTACAATGAGCAGTTCTTC.

This sequence joins TRBV5-4 and TRBJ2-2; 11 bases are shared with TRBD1. The V and J ends lost 4 bases and 6 bases, in that order; junction bases with no gene match: 20. Per the germline V gene, CDR1 is SGHNT and CDR2 is YYREEE (reference sequence). This CDR3 has 20 residues. In nucleotides, the CDR3 is TGTGCCAGCAGCCGCCCTGGCGTACTCCGGGACAGGGGGGCGGCCGGGGAGCTGTTTTTT. The encoded protein is CASSRPGVLRDRGAAGELFF.

The V call is TRBV14, the J call TRBJ2-4; TRBD2 might be the D (5 bases). This CDR3 region has 13 residues. V was shortened by 2 bases and J by 8 bases, with 10 bases between the two germline ends. CDR1 is SGHDN, CDR2 FVKESK, per germline. The CDR3 DNA reads TGTGCCAGCAGCCAATCCCGGGATGACATTCAGTACTTC. It is translated as CASSQSRDDIQYF.

Here the CDR3 DNA reads TGCGCCAGCAGCCTTGGACTAGCGGGCCTCAATGAGCAGTTCTTC. It specifies CASSLGLAGLNEQFF. The gene calls are TRBV4-1 and TRBJ2-1; 11 positions match TRBD2. CDR1 MGHRA and CDR2 YSYEKL come from the germline V gene. V lost 4 bases and J lost 6; bases outside the gene matches: 5. The CDR3 totals 15 residues.

This CDR3 reads CSVRLRWGEQFF. The CDR3 region has the DNA TGCAGCGTTCGACTCAGATGGGGTGAGCAGTTCTTC. The chain employs TRBV29-1 and TRBJ2-1, with no clear D. The V end lost 5 bases, the J end lost 9 bases, and 14 bases lay between the germline ends. The CDR3 contains 12 residues. In germline, CDR1 is SQVTM, CDR2 ANQGSEA.